The 26 T cell receptor beta chains below were found in one sample sequenced in a study of metastatic and nonmetastatic thyroid tumors. TCRdb re-called clones from the PCR reads using MiXCR. The table includes approximately 42,000 clones, 20% to 25% detected once. Patients had received no treatment of any kind before thyroid surgery. The specimen sequenced was tumor tissue. Receptors originate from a female donor with papillary thyroid cancer or a benign thyroid nodule (not recorded which). Some clones in this sample may be carry-over from other donors' samples.

There are many counts of this clone. V and J are TRBV12-3 or TRBV12-4 and TRBJ2-1; D not resolved. The CDR3 contains 14 residues. Trimming removed 1 base from V and 6 bases from J, with 10 bases in between. The CDR3 DNA reads TGTGCCAGCAGTTTAGATTTCAAGCCCAATGAGCAGTTCTTC. This codes for CASSLDFKPNEQFF.

This chain joins TRBV11-2 and TRBJ2-3, with D possibly matching TRBD2 (6 bases). Germline V lookup: CDR1 SGHAT, CDR2 FQNNGV. The CDR3 extends over 13 amino acids. V gave up 5 bases and J gave up 10 bases, with 16 bases separating them. CDR3 sequence (DNA): TGTGCCAGCAGCCGAGAGGTTGGAGGGTCGCAGTATTTT. It codes for CASSREVGGSQYF.

Of note for this clone: At one boundary the junction diverges from the germline segment, which might be a read error. The chain is built from TRBV20-1 and TRBJ1-6, with 9 bases lining up with TRBD1. The CDR3 covers 13 residues. Per germline, CDR1 DFQATT and CDR2 SNEGSKA (reference sequence). In nucleotides, the CDR3 is TGCAGTACTAGGGACAGGGAAAGTTCACCCCTCCACTTT. As protein: CSTRDRESSPLHF.

This clone appeared many times. This sequence joins TRBV18 and TRBJ1-1; 10 bases are a match to TRBD1. The CDR3 is made up of 13 amino acids. V lost 4 bases to trimming and J lost 4 bases; unmatched junction nucleotides: 0. Per the germline V gene, CDR1 is KGHSH and CDR2 is LQKENI. In DNA form, the CDR3 reads TGTGCCAGCTCACGGGACAGGGGCACTGAAGCTTTCTTT. It is translated as CASSRDRGTEAFF.

This clone was seen ten or more times. The sample holds other DNA sequences that translate to the same CDR3. The chain couples TRBV6-2 or TRBV6-3 to TRBJ2-3, with TRBD2 matching 11 bases. In germline, CDR1 is MNHEY, CDR2 SVGEGT. This CDR3 spans 15 amino acids. V lost 7 bases and J lost 1; bases outside the gene matches: 4. This CDR3 reads CASTTLAGGTDTQYF. The DNA for the CDR3 is TGTGCCAGCACCACACTAGCGGGGGGCACAGATACGCAGTATTTT.

V and J are TRBV15 and TRBJ2-5, with D possibly being TRBD2 (5 bases). The germline CDR1 and CDR2 sequences are LNHNV and YYDKDF (reference sequence). The CDR3 is 13 residues long. Trimming removed 1 base from V and 8 bases from J, with 11 bases in between. This CDR3 is CATSRGRGYTQYF. The CDR3 nucleotides read TGTGCCACCAGCAGAGGTCGCGGGTATACCCAGTACTTC.

This clone was detected a few times. The chain is built from TRBV27 and TRBJ2-1, with TRBD2 matching over 8 bases. The CDR3 runs 15 residues. With V trimmed by 0 bases and J by 16 bases, 14 bases remained unmatched. Germline assignment: CDR1 MNHEY and CDR2 SMNVEV (reference sequence). CDR3 region: CASSLSAGGVSDQFF. The CDR3 DNA sequence: TGTGCCAGCAGTTTATCTGCGGGGGGTGTGAGTGATCAATTCTTC.

The J gene is TRBJ1-1, the V gene TRBV5-1; unclear D gene. CDR1 SGHRS and CDR2 YFSETQ come from the germline V gene. CDR3 length: 13 residues. V lost 1 base, J lost 5 bases, and 9 bases lay in between. DNA for the CDR3: TGCGCCAGCAGCTTGTTGAAACAGACTGAAGCTTTCTTT. Its protein product is CASSLLKQTEAFF. Full variable domain (remainder filled in from reference TRBV5-1 and TRBJ1-1): KAGVTQTPRYLIKTRGQQVTLSCSPISGHRSVSWYQQTPGQGLQFLFEYFSETQRNKGNFPGRFSGRQFSNSRSEMNVSTLELGDSALYLCASSLLKQTEAFFGQGTRLTVV.

This clone was seen repeatedly, ten times or more. This chain joins TRBV12-3 or TRBV12-4 and TRBJ2-5, with TRBD1 identical over 8 bases. The CDR3 extends over 12 amino acids. V was clipped by 6 bases and J by 5 bases; unmatched bases: 2. This CDR3 is CASRTGVETQYF. The CDR3 DNA is TGTGCCAGCAGGACAGGGGTCGAGACCCAGTACTTC.

V gene TRBV5-1 combines with J gene TRBJ2-7, with TRBD1 matching 10 bases. J was trimmed by 3 bases and V by 3 bases; bases with no gene match: 6. The CDR3 has 15 residues. Germline CDR1 and CDR2: SGHRS and YFSETQ. The CDR3 bases are TGCGCCAGCAGCTCCTCCGGGACAGGGGTCTACGAGCAGTACTTC. It translates to CASSSSGTGVYEQYF.

The V and J genes are TRBV13 and TRBJ2-2; no reliable D call. This CDR3 has 14 amino acids. The germline V gene has CDR1 PRHDT and CDR2 FYEKMQ (reference sequence). The V end was cut by 0 bases, the J end by 1 base, with 3 bases between. CDR3 sequence reads: CASSLGRNTGELFF. CDR3 in DNA: TGTGCCAGCAGCTTAGGACGGAACACCGGGGAGCTGTTTTTT.

The sample holds many counts of this clone. Since a much larger clone is just one base distant, this may be a read error. In the same sample, other DNA sequences code for this CDR3. The chain has TRBV19 and TRBJ1-2, with D perhaps matching TRBD1 (6 bases). The CDR3 loop spans 11 amino acids. Germline V gene sequence: CDR1 LNHDA, CDR2 SQIVND (reference sequence). V gave up 5 bases and J gave up 8 bases, with 9 bases separating them. The CDR3 is CASSSGEGYTF. CDR3 nucleotide sequence: TGTGCCAGTAGTTCAGGGGAAGGCTACACCTTC. Together with reference TRBV19 and TRBJ1-2, the CDR3 gives the full variable domain: DGGITQSPKYLFRKEGQNVTLSCEQNLNHDAMYWYRQDPGQGLRLIYYSQIVNDFQKGDIAEGYSVSREKKESFPLTVTSAQKNPTAFYLCASSSGEGYTFGSGTRLTVV.

This clone was seen only a few times. The J gene is TRBJ2-7, the V gene TRBV2; 7 bases match TRBD1. The CDR3 consists of 11 residues. After removal of 8 bases from V and 5 bases from J, the junction contained 3 bases not matched to a gene. Germline V CDR1 and CDR2: SNHLY, FYNNEI. CDR3 nucleotide sequence: TGTGCCAGCGACAGGGAAAACGAGCAGTACTTC. Protein: CASDRENEQYF.

This clone was seen a handful of times. The rearrangement uses TRBV10-3 and TRBJ2-3; TRBD1 matches at 9 bases. The trim removed 4 bases at V and 6 bases at J, leaving 11 bases unmatched. The CDR3 has 16 amino acids. Germline V gene sequence: CDR1 ENHRY, CDR2 SYGVKD. The CDR3 region is CAISGPRDRASDTQYF. The CDR3 DNA follows: TGTGCCATCAGTGGGCCCCGGGACAGGGCGTCCGATACGCAGTATTTT.

By share, this clone ranks as medium-sized. The chain joins TRBV3-1 to TRBJ2-1; TRBD2 agrees at 14 bases. The J segment lost 15 bases and the V segment lost 0 bases, leaving 1 base of the junction unmatched. The CDR3 is 13 amino acids. Germline V gene sequence: CDR1 LGHDT, CDR2 YNNKEL (reference sequence). The DNA for the CDR3 is TGTGCCAGCAGCCAAGAGGGACTAGCGGGGGCGTTCTTC. Protein product: CASSQEGLAGAFF.

V usage is TRBV28 and J usage is TRBJ1-2, with no clear D. Germline V gene sequence: CDR1 MDHEN, CDR2 SYDVKM. The CDR3 is 13 residues long. The germline V and J ends were trimmed by 6 bases and 9 bases, with 17 bases remaining between them. CDR3 amino acids: CASRPQWAGCYTF. Here the CDR3 DNA reads TGTGCCAGCAGACCACAGTGGGCCGGTTGCTACACCTTC.

The chain links TRBV6-2 or TRBV6-3 to TRBJ1-6; D remains ambiguous. CDR3 length equals 13 residues. Trimming removed 3 bases from V and 6 bases from J, with 6 bases in between. Germline CDR1 MNHEY, CDR2 SVGEGT. CDR3 bases: TGTGCCAGCAGTTATGGATGTAATTCACCCCTCCACTTT. This codes for CASSYGCNSPLHF.

By its share, this clone is medium-sized. The chain has TRBV6-1 and TRBJ1-2; TRBD1 is a possible D gene (5 bases). The CDR3 sequence is 13 residues long. The V end was cut by 8 bases, the J end by 3 bases, with 13 bases between. Germline V CDR1 and CDR2: MNHNS, SASEGT. The CDR3 DNA is TGTGCCAGCCAACGGGAGGGGTACTATGGCTACACCTTC. Translated: CASQREGYYGYTF.

This clone was detected a few times. The chain recombines TRBV6-1 with TRBJ2-1; D is ambiguous. The CDR3 is 15 amino acids. V lost 1 base and J lost 8, with 15 bases in between. The V gene's germline CDR1 is MNHNS and CDR2 SASEGT. The CDR3: CASSEGGSIIYEQFF. CDR3 sequence (DNA): TGTGCCAGCAGTGAAGGCGGAAGCATAATCTATGAGCAGTTCTTC.

This clone was counted many times. The chain employs TRBV28 and TRBJ1-2; D may be TRBD1 (5 bases). Trimming removed 7 bases from V and 8 bases from J, with 17 bases in between. Germline CDR1 reads MDHEN; CDR2 reads SYDVKM. The CDR3 has 13 residues. CDR3 sequence reads: CASTQRGDSGYTF. DNA for the CDR3: TGTGCCAGCACTCAACGGGGAGACAGCGGCTACACCTTC.

This clone appeared a single time. The V call is TRBV11-2, the J call TRBJ1-6, with a weak D call TRBD1 (5 bases). Germline-derived CDR1 and CDR2 are SGHAT and FQNNGV. V shed 2 bases and J shed 7 bases, with 12 bases lying between them. The CDR3 totals 15 residues. The CDR3 is CASSLTGPRNSPLHF. CDR3 DNA: TGTGCCAGCAGCTTAACGGGACCTCGGAATTCACCCCTCCACTTT.

This clone occurred many times. J is TRBJ2-1 and V is TRBV20-1; 7 bases are shared with TRBD2. Germline-derived CDR1 and CDR2 are DFQATT and SNEGSKA (reference sequence). V shed 6 bases, J shed 0 bases, and the junction held 8 bases outside the gene matches. This CDR3 comprises 15 residues. CDR3 protein: CSAKTSPSSYNEQFF. The CDR3 DNA is TGCAGTGCCAAGACTAGCCCGAGCTCCTACAATGAGCAGTTCTTC.

As for this clone: One end of the junction does not line up with germline, which may come from a read error. This rearrangement joins TRBV7-8 to TRBJ2-2; a possible D gene is TRBD2 (5 bases). Germline CDR1 and CDR2: SGHVS and FQNEAQ. The CDR3 contains 15 residues. The CDR3, as DNA: TGTGCCAGCAGCTTGGGGAAAGTTAACACCGGGGAGCTGTTTTTC. Its protein product is CASSLGKVNTGELFF.

V gene TRBV6-1 combines with J gene TRBJ1-1; TRBD1 matches 10 bases. J was trimmed by 4 bases and V by 5 bases; bases with no gene match: 7. Germline CDR1 is MNHNS and CDR2 is SASEGT. There are 15 residues in the CDR3. Written as DNA, the CDR3 is TGTGCCAGCAGTCACATGACAGGGGGCGTCACTGAAGCTTTCTTT. It specifies CASSHMTGGVTEAFF.

This clone has a count of ten or more. The chain employs TRBV7-2 and TRBJ2-1, with D tentatively TRBD2 (6 bases). This CDR3 comprises 14 residues. V was clipped by 6 bases and J by 0 bases, with 9 bases between them. Germline V CDR1 and CDR2: SGHTA, FQGNSA. The CDR3 sequence: CASRGLISYNEQFF. The CDR3 bases are TGTGCCAGCAGAGGACTAATCTCCTACAATGAGCAGTTCTTC.

This clone was found many times. This chain uses TRBV4-1 with TRBJ1-2, with D unclear. Per germline, CDR1 MGHRA and CDR2 YSYEKL. V was pared by 0 bases and J by 8 bases, with 13 bases between. The CDR3 runs to 14 residues. This CDR3 reads CASSQDIRVGGYTF. CDR3 DNA sequence: TGCGCCAGCAGCCAAGATATCCGCGTAGGAGGCTACACCTTC.